The 28 T cell receptor beta chains given below trace back to one sample, sequenced in a study of blood T cells in healthy people across ages. Next came a second PCR, run for 7 to 11 cycles, which used a sample-barcoded 5' primer along with a J-beta primer mix. In TCRdb, the 5' RACE reads were re-called with MiXCR into one record per CDR3 protein. Of around 990,000 distinct CDR3 sequences listed, less than 45% are singletons. Sequencing input: blood. The receptors come from a man in his late teens or twenties in good health.

This clonotype was observed a handful of times. The J gene is TRBJ1-2, the V gene TRBV7-2; D gene unclear. The CDR3 covers 12 residues. Germline V CDR1 and CDR2: SGHTA, FQGNSA. The ends were cut back, 2 bases at V and 6 bases at J, with 7 bases in the middle. The CDR3 region is CASSLIRHGYTF. As DNA, the CDR3 is TGTGCCAGCAGCTTAATCAGGCATGGCTACACCTTC.

Many counts were recorded for this clonotype. This rearrangement joins TRBV12-3 or TRBV12-4 to TRBJ2-5; 10 bases line up with TRBD2. The CDR3 is 16 amino acids. Losses at the gene ends were 6 bases for V and 4 bases for J; bases not matched to a gene: 11. Here the CDR3 reads CASRLSGGSFRETQYF. For the CDR3, the DNA is TGTGCCAGCAGGCTTAGCGGGGGGTCTTTTAGAGAGACCCAGTACTTC.

The chain couples TRBV7-2 to TRBJ2-1, with D tentatively TRBD2 (6 bases). The ends were cut back, 2 bases at V and 2 bases at J, with 10 bases in the middle. Germline values: CDR1 SGHTA, CDR2 FQGNSA. This CDR3 comprises 15 residues. CDR3: CASSLLPGAYNEQFF. The CDR3 DNA sequence: TGTGCCAGCAGCTTACTACCGGGGGCCTACAATGAGCAGTTCTTC.

The gene calls are TRBV15 and TRBJ1-6; D gene uncertain. V lost 3 bases and J lost 4, with 13 bases in between. The V gene's germline CDR1 is LNHNV and CDR2 YYDKDF (reference sequence). This CDR3 has 16 residues. This CDR3 reads CATSSRGGLYNSPLHF. The CDR3 nucleotides are TGTGCCACCAGCAGCCGCGGAGGGCTTTATAATTCACCCCTCCACTTT.

This clonotype has just a few counts. V is TRBV11-2 and J is TRBJ1-2; 10 nucleotides match TRBD1. The CDR3 extends over 16 amino acids. Per germline, CDR1 SGHAT and CDR2 FQNNGV. V shed 4 bases and J 2 bases; nucleotides not matched to a gene: 7. CDR3 nucleotide sequence: TGTGCCAGCAGCTCTACCGGGACAGGGGCCAACTATGGCTACACCTTC. This encodes CASSSTGTGANYGYTF.

This clonotype was seen more than once but under ten times. The chain employs TRBV7-8 and TRBJ2-3; D is undetermined. The germline CDR1 and CDR2 sequences are SGHVS and FQNEAQ. V was clipped by 5 bases and J by 4 bases, with 16 bases between them. The CDR3 sequence is 15 residues long. This chain's CDR3 is CASSPRTGPPDTQYF. DNA for the CDR3: TGTGCCAGCAGCCCTCGGACGGGCCCCCCAGATACGCAGTATTTT.

This clonotype was seen a single time. The chain recombines TRBV27 with TRBJ1-2; maybe TRBD1 (6 bases). This CDR3 spans 16 amino acids. Germline values: CDR1 MNHEY, CDR2 SMNVEV (reference sequence). V lost 6 bases, J lost 4 bases, and 21 bases lay in between. For the CDR3, the DNA is TGTGCCAGCAGCCGTTATAGGGGGGCAGGACCCTATGGCTACACCTTC. Translated, it gives CASSRYRGAGPYGYTF.

This clonotype was observed at least ten times. This sequence joins TRBV7-2 and TRBJ2-5; TRBD1 or TRBD2 may be the D gene (5 bases each). This CDR3 has 13 amino acids. The ends were cut back, 1 base at V and 5 bases at J, with 8 bases in the middle. The germline CDR1 and CDR2 sequences are SGHTA and FQGNSA. Here the CDR3 reads CASSLGGLETQYF. CDR3 nucleotides: TGTGCCAGCAGCTTAGGGGGGTTGGAGACCCAGTACTTC.

This chain joins TRBV12-3 or TRBV12-4 and TRBJ1-5; 7 bases are a match to TRBD1. This CDR3 spans 14 amino acids. J lost 4 bases, V lost 6 bases, and 6 bases had no gene match. The CDR3 DNA follows: TGTGCCAGCAGACCAGGGGGGGGAAATCAGCCCCAGCATTTT. Its translation: CASRPGGGNQPQHF.

This clonotype has just a few counts. The V gene is TRBV25-1, the J gene TRBJ1-1; 7 bases are a match to TRBD1. CDR1 and CDR2 from the germline V gene are MGHDK and SYGVNS. The CDR3 is 15 amino acids. V trimming: 1 base; J trimming: 0 bases; junction bases outside the gene matches: 2. This CDR3 is CASSEFQGVNTEAFF. The CDR3 coding sequence is TGTGCCAGCAGTGAATTCCAGGGGGTGAACACTGAAGCTTTCTTT.

This clonotype has just a few counts. The CDR3 DNA is TGTGCCAGCAGCCAAGATCCCCACAGGGGGCGCGGGGATGGCTACACCTTC. It codes for CASSQDPHRGRGDGYTF. This chain links TRBV4-2 with TRBJ1-2, with 9 bases that match TRBD1. This CDR3 spans 17 amino acids. Germline CDR1 reads LGHNA; CDR2 reads YNFKEQ. J lost 6 bases, V lost 0 bases, and 11 bases had no gene match.

This clonotype was seen more than once but under ten times. The rearrangement links TRBV20-1 to TRBJ1-4, with D perhaps TRBD1 (5 bases). There are 13 residues in the CDR3. Trimming left V 6 bases short and J 4 bases short, with 12 bases between. Germline V lookup: CDR1 DFQATT, CDR2 SNEGSKA (reference sequence). The CDR3: CSARGYRNEKLFF. The CDR3, as DNA: TGCAGTGCGCGGGGGTATCGTAATGAAAAACTGTTTTTT.

This clonotype was seen many times. The V gene is TRBV27, the J gene TRBJ2-1, with 7 bases lining up with TRBD2. CDR1 is MNHEY and CDR2 is SMNVEV in the germline V gene (reference sequence). This CDR3 spans 14 amino acids. Trimming at V came to 8 bases and at J to 6 bases, leaving 10 bases not matched to a gene. For the CDR3, the DNA is TGTGCCAGCGGTCGGGCGGGGGTGATCAATGAGCAGTTCTTC. Protein: CASGRAGVINEQFF.

To note about this clonotype: One end of the junction varies from germline; a read error may be responsible. The J gene is TRBJ2-7, the V gene TRBV7-2; D is undetermined. The J call may be in error: the DNA end matches TRBJ2-5 better. CDR3 length: 14 amino acids. CDR1 and CDR2 from the germline V gene are SGHTA and FQGNSA. CDR3: CANSISGRAETQYF. In nucleotides, the CDR3 is TGTGCCAACAGCATTTCTGGTCGGGCTGAGACCCAGTACTTC.

This clonotype was counted once. J is TRBJ2-5 and V is TRBV24-1; 12 bases match TRBD2. CDR1 is KGHDR and CDR2 is SFDVKD in the germline V gene. The CDR3 is made up of 16 amino acids. J was trimmed by 4 bases and V by 5 bases; bases with no gene match: 7. CDR3 residues: CATSGLTSGGLETQYF. CDR3 nucleotides: TGTGCCACCAGTGGCCTGACTAGCGGGGGTCTAGAGACCCAGTACTTC.

This clonotype was found a few times. V and J are TRBV9 and TRBJ2-1; 11 bases align to TRBD1. The CDR3 extends over 15 amino acids. The V gene end was trimmed by 4 bases and the J gene end by 8 bases; junction bases not matched to a gene: 8. In germline, CDR1 is SGDLS, CDR2 YYNGEE. CDR3 DNA sequence: TGTGCCAGCAGCAAAAGGACAGGGGGCATCTATGAGCAGTTCTTC. Protein: CASSKRTGGIYEQFF.

The J gene is TRBJ2-5, the V gene TRBV20-1; 11 positions match TRBD2. The CDR3 runs to 14 residues. V lost 5 bases to trimming and J lost 11 bases; unmatched junction nucleotides: 13. Per germline, CDR1 DFQATT and CDR2 SNEGSKA (reference sequence). The CDR3 nucleotides read TGCAGTGCTCCCCGACTAGCGGGGAGCGATGAGCAGTACTTC. It encodes CSAPRLAGSDEQYF.

The table lists this clonotype with a count of one. With a much larger clone just one base away, this may be a read error. The chain combines TRBV7-2 with TRBJ2-1; no clear D gene. Trimming removed 1 base at V and 4 bases at J, with 11 bases between. This CDR3 comprises 15 residues. Germline V lookup: CDR1 SGHTA, CDR2 FQGNSA. The CDR3 spells CASSLEGRSYNEQFF. Written as DNA, the CDR3 is TGTGCCAGCAGCTTAGAGGGCAGGTCTTACAATGAGCAGTTCTTC.

The chain carries TRBV12-3 or TRBV12-4 and TRBJ2-7, with a tentative D call TRBD1 (6 bases). The germline V and J ends were trimmed by 6 bases and 7 bases, with 22 bases remaining between them. The CDR3 contains 15 residues. CDR3 sequence reads: CASRNRDGVYNEQYF. Written as DNA, the CDR3 is TGTGCCAGCAGGAACAGGGATGGGGTCTACAATGAGCAGTACTTC.

Concerning this clonotype: One end of the junction fails to match germline, which may point to a read error. CDR3 coding DNA: TGTGCCGGCAGTGAAAACACCGGGGCTAACTATGGCTACACCTTC. Amino acids: CAGSENTGANYGYTF. The rearrangement uses TRBV2 and TRBJ1-2; D unclear. The length of the CDR3 is 15 residues. The germline V gene has CDR1 SNHLY and CDR2 FYNNEI.

This clonotype was counted a single time. V usage is TRBV7-2 and J usage is TRBJ2-2; 9 nucleotides line up with TRBD2. This CDR3 region has 15 residues. V trimming: 5 bases; J trimming: 6 bases; junction bases outside the gene matches: 7. CDR1 is SGHTA and CDR2 is FQGNSA in the germline V gene. DNA of the CDR3: TGTGCCAGCAGCGTTTTAGCGGGGGCCGCCGGGGAGCTGTTTTTT. As protein: CASSVLAGAAGELFF. The complete variable domain, with remaining parts taken from reference TRBV7-2 and TRBJ2-2, reads GAGVSQSPSNKVTEKGKDVELRCDPISGHTALYWYRQSLGQGLEFLIYFQGNSAPDKSGLPSDRFSAERTGGSVSTLTIQRTQQEDSAVYLCASSVLAGAAGELFFGEGSRLTVL.

The CDR3 nucleotides are TGTGCCAGCAGTTACCGATCGACAGGGTCGGATGGCTACACCTTC. Encoded protein: CASSYRSTGSDGYTF. The V and J genes are TRBV6-5 and TRBJ1-2; 7 bases line up with TRBD1. V shed 2 bases, J shed 6 bases, and the junction held 9 bases outside the gene matches. The CDR3 is 15 residues long. The germline V gene has CDR1 MNHEY and CDR2 SVGAGI.

The genes are TRBV2 and TRBJ2-3; TRBD1 aligns across 8 bases. This CDR3 region has 14 residues. Trimming cost V 11 bases and J 3 bases; bases outside gene matches: 10. Germline assignment: CDR1 SNHLY and CDR2 FYNNEI. The CDR3 coding sequence is TGTGCCCGCCCGGGACAGGAGAGAACAGATACGCAGTATTTT. It translates to CARPGQERTDTQYF.

This clonotype came up once. This chain joins TRBV7-2 and TRBJ1-2; TRBD1 might be the D (5 bases). Germline-derived CDR1 and CDR2 are SGHTA and FQGNSA. Trimming took 5 bases from V and 0 from J, leaving 13 bases between them. The CDR3 loop spans 15 amino acids. CDR3 in amino acids: CASSPGPLANYGYTF. CDR3 in DNA: TGTGCCAGCAGCCCGGGACCGCTAGCTAACTATGGCTACACCTTC. Variable domain in full (rest from reference TRBV7-2 and TRBJ1-2): GAGVSQSPSNKVTEKGKDVELRCDPISGHTALYWYRQSLGQGLEFLIYFQGNSAPDKSGLPSDRFSAERTGGSVSTLTIQRTQQEDSAVYLCASSPGPLANYGYTFGSGTRLTVV.

The chain joins TRBV12-3 or TRBV12-4 to TRBJ2-7; a weak D match, TRBD1 (7 bases). This CDR3 region has 16 residues. Trimming took 5 bases from V and 7 from J, leaving 24 bases between them. The chain's CDR3 is CASSRQGGRSYNEQYF. The DNA of the CDR3 is TGTGCCAGCAGTCGTCAGGGGGGTAGGTCCTACAATGAGCAGTACTTC.

V usage is TRBV4-3 and J usage is TRBJ2-7; TRBD2 might be the D (5 bases). V was shortened by 1 base and J by 3 bases, with 13 bases between the two germline ends. The CDR3 is made up of 15 amino acids. Germline loops: CDR1 LGHNA, CDR2 YSLEER. The CDR3 is CASSQGYEGFYEQYF. In nucleotides, the CDR3 is TGCGCCAGCAGCCAAGGGTACGAGGGCTTCTACGAGCAGTACTTC.

This chain joins TRBV4-1 and TRBJ1-5; unclear D gene. V was trimmed by 0 bases and J by 3 bases, leaving 9 bases between them. This CDR3 region has 15 residues. Germline CDR1 and CDR2: MGHRA and YSYEKL. CDR3 loop: CASSQDGRDNQPQHF. Here the CDR3 DNA reads TGCGCCAGCAGCCAAGACGGACGGGACAATCAGCCCCAGCATTTT.

The genes are TRBV11-2 and TRBJ2-5; D gene unclear. The CDR3 length is 13 residues. CDR1 and CDR2 (germline): SGHAT, FQNNGV. V was clipped by 8 bases and J by 11 bases, with 21 bases between them. CDR3 residues: CASCARRWDEQYF. The CDR3 DNA reads as TGTGCCAGCTGCGCCAGGAGATGGGATGAGCAGTACTTC.